The TCR beta chain under discussion was sequenced for a study of cytomegalovirus exposure and HLA in healthy donors. This clone was observed a few times. The study ran its PCR with 60 Vbeta and 13 Jbeta primers. Generated by immunoSEQ multiplex PCR, the TCRdb table keeps only in-frame clones and is missing some. In the table there are about 200,000 clones, 77% of which are singletons. The CDR3 runs to 16 residues. Germline CDR1 is ENHRY and CDR2 is SYGVKD. Trimming took 4 bases from V and 4 from J; bases not matched to a gene: 11. The gene calls are TRBV10-3 and TRBJ1-2; 8 bases are shared with TRBD1. The TCR comes from a woman aged 30 to 39 in good health and CMV-seropositive. Sequencing was done on a sample of PBMCs. The DNA of the CDR3 is TGTGCCATCAGTGGAGGACAGGGATTGGCGCTCTATGGCTACACCTTC. Translated: CAISGGQGLALYGYTF.